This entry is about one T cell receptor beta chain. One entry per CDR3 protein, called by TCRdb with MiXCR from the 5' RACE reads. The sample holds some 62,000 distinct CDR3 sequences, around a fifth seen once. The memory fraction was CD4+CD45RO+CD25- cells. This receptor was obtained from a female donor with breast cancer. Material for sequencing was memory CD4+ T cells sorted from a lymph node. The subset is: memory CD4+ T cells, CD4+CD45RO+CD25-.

The CDR3 nucleotides are TGTGCCAGCAGTATGGACAGGGGAGGGAGGAGTGAGCAGTTCTTC. Translation gives CASSMDRGGRSEQFF. The chain employs TRBV7-8 and TRBJ2-1; 9 bases fit TRBD1. V lost 6 bases to trimming and J lost 9 bases; unmatched junction nucleotides: 12. Germline values: CDR1 SGHVS, CDR2 FQNEAQ. CDR3 size: 15 residues.